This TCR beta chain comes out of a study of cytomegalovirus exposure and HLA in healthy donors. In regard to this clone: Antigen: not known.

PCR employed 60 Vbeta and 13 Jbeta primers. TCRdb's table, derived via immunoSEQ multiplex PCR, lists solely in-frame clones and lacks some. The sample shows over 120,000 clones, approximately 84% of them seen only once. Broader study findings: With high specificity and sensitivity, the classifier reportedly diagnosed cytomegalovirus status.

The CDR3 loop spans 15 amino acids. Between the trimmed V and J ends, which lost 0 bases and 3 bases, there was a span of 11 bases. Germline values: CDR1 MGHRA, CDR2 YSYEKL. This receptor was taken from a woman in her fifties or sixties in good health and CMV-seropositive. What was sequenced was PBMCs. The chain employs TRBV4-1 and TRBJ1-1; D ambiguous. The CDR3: CASSQDLGSDTEAFF. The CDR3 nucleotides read TGCGCCAGCAGCCAAGACCTAGGATCCGACACTGAAGCTTTCTTT.